Sequencing of this T cell receptor (beta chain) was carried out in a study of radiotherapy plus CTLA-4 blockade in lung cancer. Study-wide results and caveats: Strongest reported response predictors: early blood clone changes and post-radiation interferon-beta.

Generated by immunoSEQ multiplex PCR, the TCRdb table keeps only in-frame clones and is missing some. This sample carries 23,000 or so clones, roughly 70% of them seen once, and the ten largest clones take about 3%. The CDR3 runs to 16 residues. Trimming took 4 bases from V and 0 from J, leaving 14 bases between them. Per the germline V gene, CDR1 is SGHVS and CDR2 is FQNEAQ. Comments on this clone: The target antigen is unknown.

The chain is built from TRBV7-8 and TRBJ2-3; a possible D gene is TRBD2 (6 bases). This sample comprised peripheral blood, obtained from a patient treated with radiotherapy plus ipilimumab. The receptor comes from a human donor with non-small cell lung cancer whose response to radiotherapy plus ipilimumab could not be evaluated. The CDR3 DNA is TGTGCCAGCAGCTCGATAGCGGATACTAGCACAGATACGCAGTATTTT. As protein: CASSSIADTSTDTQYF.